This T cell receptor (beta chain) was obtained from a study of T-cell reconstitution after alpha-beta-depleted transplantation in children (TCRdb year 2016). Study-wide context: Using TCR repertoire profiling, the study quantitatively followed how T-cell immune reconstitution unfolded in children after TCRalphabeta/CD19-depleted allogeneic hematopoietic cell transplantation. What the research found in general, with its limitations: Hyperexpanded clone frequencies declined over subsequent months; after one year, T-cell counts and TCRbeta diversity were mostly attributed to newly produced T cells. In some patients, the high TCRbeta diversity seen at day 60 was put down to recipient T cells and intrathymic progenitors that had survived conditioning. The apparently early recovery of alphabetaT-cell counts about two months after transplant reportedly depended on only several hundred rapidly expanded clones that came from non-depleted graft cells.

The CDR3 runs 15 amino acids, cysteine and phenylalanine included. The only DNA kept is the CDR3, 45 bases in frame from the first base. CDR1 and CDR2 were assigned from the germline V gene as ENHRY and SYGVKD. V is reduced by 10 bases and J by 0 bases, leaving a spacing of 16 bases between them. This clonotype was observed a handful of times. What this receptor recognizes is not known. Base qualities are not recorded, but no much larger clone differs from it by a single base. Library creation used PCR. The listed sequencing device is Illumina HiSeq 2500. TCR libraries were prepared with molecular barcoding, using unique molecular identifiers to normalize TCRbeta repertoire quantification. TCRdb applied fastp at Q25 and MiXCR to the public reads, then kept only in-frame beta chains. Each record represents a unique CDR3 protein, reported with the most common genes and DNA among its rows. Present in this sample are roughly 220,000 distinct CDR3 sequences, around 9.2% of which were seen just once. Of the sample, less than 40% falls within the top ten clones.

The sample's treatment or condition label, in plain terms: allogeneic hematopoietic cell transplantation with graft depleted of TCRalphabeta T cells and CD19 B cells. TCRalphabeta/CD19-depleted allogeneic hematopoietic cell grafts were given to the transplant recipients, all of whom were children. The source material was PBMCs, mostly from graft donor cells, sampled 360 days after TCRalphabeta/CD19-depleted stem cell transplant. The sequence was obtained from a male patient between 2 and 15 years old who had a stem cell transplant for acute myeloid leukemia, so the T cells may come from the graft donor. The rearranged chain carries TRBV10-3 and TRBJ1-5; no D gene call is confident. The CDR3 protein is CATRSAGFSNQPQHF. The DNA reads TGTGCCACCAGGAGCGCAGGCTTTAGCAATCAGCCCCAGCATTTT.